This T cell receptor beta chain was identified in a study of shared T cell receptors in the human thymus. CDR1 and CDR2 from the germline V gene are SGHDT and YYEEEE. CDR3 length: 17 residues. Trimming took 6 bases from V and 7 from J; bases not matched to a gene: 15. This clone was observed a few times. Clones were read by immunoSEQ multiplex PCR, and TCRdb kept only the in-frame ones, dropping some. The data contain some 760,000 clones, 70% to 90% of them singletons. These data were likewise used in another study, on human thymus T cells. That source notes: Infants, healthy and Finnish, who were having corrective surgery for congenital heart defects served as donors. From resections taken during corrective heart surgery, the thymus tissue was obtained. Apparent bias marked the V and J gene usage of thymic and blood repertoires. As related research reported, thymic repertoires overlapped highly among unrelated individuals.

Sequencing input: thymocytes. The chain combines TRBV5-6 with TRBJ1-4; the match to TRBD1 covers 10 bases. This sequence was found in a girl under three years old with a congenital heart defect. The CDR3 is CASTRNIRDRGCEKLFF. CDR3 nucleotide sequence: TGTGCCAGCACTAGGAATATCCGGGACAGGGGATGTGAAAAACTGTTTTTT.